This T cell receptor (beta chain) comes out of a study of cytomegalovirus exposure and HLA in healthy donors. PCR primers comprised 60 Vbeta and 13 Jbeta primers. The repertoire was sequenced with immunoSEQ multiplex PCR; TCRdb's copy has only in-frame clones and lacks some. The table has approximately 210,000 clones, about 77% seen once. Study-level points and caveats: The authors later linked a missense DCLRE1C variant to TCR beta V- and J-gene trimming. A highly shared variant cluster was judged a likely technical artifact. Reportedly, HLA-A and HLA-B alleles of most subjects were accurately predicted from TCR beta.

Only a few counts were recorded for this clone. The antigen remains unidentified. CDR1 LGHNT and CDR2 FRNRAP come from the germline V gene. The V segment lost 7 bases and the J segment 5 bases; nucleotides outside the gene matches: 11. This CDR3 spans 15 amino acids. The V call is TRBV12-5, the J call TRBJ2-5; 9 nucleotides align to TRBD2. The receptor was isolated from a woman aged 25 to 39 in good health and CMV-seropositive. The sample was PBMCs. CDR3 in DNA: TGTGCTAGTGCCGGGGGGCGGGGGGGCTCGGAGACCCAGTACTTC. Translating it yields CASAGGRGGSETQYF. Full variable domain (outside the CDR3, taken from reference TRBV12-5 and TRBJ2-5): DARVTQTPRHKVTEMGQEVTMRCQPILGHNTVFWYRQTMMQGLELLAYFRNRAPLDDSGMPKDRFSAEMPDATLATLKIQPSEPRDSAVYFCASAGGRGGSETQYFGPGTRLLVL.